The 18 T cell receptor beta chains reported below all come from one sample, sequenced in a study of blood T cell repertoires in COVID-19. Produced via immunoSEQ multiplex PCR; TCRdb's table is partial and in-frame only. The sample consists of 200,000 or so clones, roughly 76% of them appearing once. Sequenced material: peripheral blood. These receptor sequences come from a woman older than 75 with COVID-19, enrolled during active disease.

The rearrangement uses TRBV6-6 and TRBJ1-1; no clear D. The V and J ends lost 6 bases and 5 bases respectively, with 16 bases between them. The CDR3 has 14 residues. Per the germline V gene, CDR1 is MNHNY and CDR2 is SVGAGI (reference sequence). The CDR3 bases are TGTGCCAGCAGCCCCCCGGGCACGGGGACTGAAGCTTTCTTT. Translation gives CASSPPGTGTEAFF.

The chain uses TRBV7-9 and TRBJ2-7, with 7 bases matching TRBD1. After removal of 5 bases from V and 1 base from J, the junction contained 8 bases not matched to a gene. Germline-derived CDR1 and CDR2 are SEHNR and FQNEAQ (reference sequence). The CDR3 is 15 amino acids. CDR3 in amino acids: CASSLGGLLSYEQYF. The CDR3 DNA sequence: TGTGCCAGCAGCCTAGGGGGCTTATTATCCTACGAGCAGTACTTC.

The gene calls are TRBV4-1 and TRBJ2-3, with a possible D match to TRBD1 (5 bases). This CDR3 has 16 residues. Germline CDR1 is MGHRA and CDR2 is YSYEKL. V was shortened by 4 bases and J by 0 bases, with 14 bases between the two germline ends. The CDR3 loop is CASSLARGISTDTQYF. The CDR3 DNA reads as TGCGCCAGCAGCCTGGCTAGGGGAATTAGCACAGATACGCAGTATTTT.

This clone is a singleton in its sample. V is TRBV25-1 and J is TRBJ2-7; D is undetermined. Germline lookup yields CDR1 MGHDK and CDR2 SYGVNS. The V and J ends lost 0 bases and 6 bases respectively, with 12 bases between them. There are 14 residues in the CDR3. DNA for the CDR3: TGTGCCAGCAGTGAATATCGGTGGAGTGGCGAGCAGTACTTC. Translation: CASSEYRWSGEQYF.

CDR3 in DNA: TGTGCCAGCAGCGCCCCCTTGGACAGCAACTATGGCTACACCTTC. Translated: CASSAPLDSNYGYTF. The V and J genes are TRBV9 and TRBJ1-2, with D possibly matching TRBD1 (6 bases). CDR1 is SGDLS and CDR2 is YYNGEE in the germline V gene. Trimming pared 3 bases from V and 2 bases from J, leaving 14 bases between. The CDR3 is 15 amino acids.

The CDR3 reads CASSLSGQAIYTF. The DNA for the CDR3 is TGTGCCAGCAGCTTATCGGGACAGGCGATCTACACCTTC. The chain couples TRBV11-3 to TRBJ1-2, with 8 bases fitting TRBD1. The CDR3 totals 13 residues. The J segment lost 10 bases and the V segment lost 2 bases, leaving 6 bases of the junction unmatched. Germline values: CDR1 SGHNT, CDR2 YENEEA.

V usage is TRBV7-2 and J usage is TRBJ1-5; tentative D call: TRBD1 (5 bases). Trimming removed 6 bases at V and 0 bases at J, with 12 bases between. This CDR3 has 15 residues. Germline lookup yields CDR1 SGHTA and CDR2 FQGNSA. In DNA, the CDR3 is TGTGCCAGCAGGTTCGACAGTTATAGCAATCAGCCCCAGCATTTT. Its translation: CASRFDSYSNQPQHF. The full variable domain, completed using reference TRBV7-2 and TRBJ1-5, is GAGVSQSPSNKVTEKGKDVELRCDPISGHTALYWYRQSLGQGLEFLIYFQGNSAPDKSGLPSDRFSAERTGGSVSTLTIQRTQQEDSAVYLCASRFDSYSNQPQHFGDGTRLSIL.

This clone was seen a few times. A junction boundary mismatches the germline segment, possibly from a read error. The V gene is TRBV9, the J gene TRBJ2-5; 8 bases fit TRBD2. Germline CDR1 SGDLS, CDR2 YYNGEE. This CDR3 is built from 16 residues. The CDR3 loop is CARSVGTGGGQETQYF. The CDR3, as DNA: TGTGCCCGCAGCGTAGGGACCGGGGGGGGCCAAGAGACCCAGTACTTC. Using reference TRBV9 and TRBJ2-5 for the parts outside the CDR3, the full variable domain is DSGVTQTPKHLITATGQRVTLRCSPRSGDLSVYWYQQSLDQGLQFLIQYYNGEERAKGNILERFSAQQFPDLHSELNLSSLELGDSALYFCARSVGTGGGQETQYFGPGTRLLVL.

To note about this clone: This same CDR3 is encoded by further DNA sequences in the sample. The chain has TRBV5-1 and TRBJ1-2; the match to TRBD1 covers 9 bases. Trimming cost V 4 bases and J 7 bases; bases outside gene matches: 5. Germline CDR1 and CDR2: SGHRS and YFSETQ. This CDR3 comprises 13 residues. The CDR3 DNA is TGCGCCAGCAGCCTGGGACAGGGAGGTGGCTACACCTTC. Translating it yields CASSLGQGGGYTF.

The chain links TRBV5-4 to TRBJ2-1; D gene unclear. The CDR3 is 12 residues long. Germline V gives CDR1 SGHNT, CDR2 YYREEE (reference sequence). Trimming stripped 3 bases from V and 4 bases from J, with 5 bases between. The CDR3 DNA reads TGTGCCAGCAGCTCCAATTACAATGAGCAGTTCTTC. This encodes CASSSNYNEQFF.

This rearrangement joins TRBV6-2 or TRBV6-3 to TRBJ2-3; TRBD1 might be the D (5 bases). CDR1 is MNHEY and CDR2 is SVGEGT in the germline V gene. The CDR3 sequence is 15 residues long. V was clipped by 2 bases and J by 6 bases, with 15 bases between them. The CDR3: CASSYRGDLGDTQYF. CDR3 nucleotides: TGTGCCAGCAGTTACAGGGGCGATCTGGGGGATACGCAGTATTTT.

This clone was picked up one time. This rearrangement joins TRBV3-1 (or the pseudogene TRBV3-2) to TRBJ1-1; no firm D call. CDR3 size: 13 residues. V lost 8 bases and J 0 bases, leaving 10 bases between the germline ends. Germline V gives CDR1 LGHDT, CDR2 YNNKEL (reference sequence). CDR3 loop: CASSFGLNTEAFF. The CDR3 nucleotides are TGTGCCAGCTCCTTTGGGCTGAACACTGAAGCTTTCTTT.

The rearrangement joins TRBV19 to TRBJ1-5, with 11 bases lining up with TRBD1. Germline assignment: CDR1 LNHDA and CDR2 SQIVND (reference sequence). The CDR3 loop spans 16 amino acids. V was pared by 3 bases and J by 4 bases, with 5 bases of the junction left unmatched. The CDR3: CASSIADRGPNQPQHF. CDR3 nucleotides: TGTGCCAGTAGTATTGCGGACAGGGGGCCTAATCAGCCCCAGCATTTT.

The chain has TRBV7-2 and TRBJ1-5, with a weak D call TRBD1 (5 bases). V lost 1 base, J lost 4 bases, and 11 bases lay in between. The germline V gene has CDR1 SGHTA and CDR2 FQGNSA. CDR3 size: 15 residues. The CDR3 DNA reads TGTGCCAGCAGCTTAGTTCTAGGGGCGAATCAGCCCCAGCATTTT. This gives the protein CASSLVLGANQPQHF.

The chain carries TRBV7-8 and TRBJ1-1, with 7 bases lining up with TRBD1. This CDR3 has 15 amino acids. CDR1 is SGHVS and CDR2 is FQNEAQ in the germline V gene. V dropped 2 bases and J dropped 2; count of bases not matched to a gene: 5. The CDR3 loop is CASSLRDRVNTEAFF. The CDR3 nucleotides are TGTGCCAGCAGCTTACGGGACAGAGTTAACACTGAAGCTTTCTTT.

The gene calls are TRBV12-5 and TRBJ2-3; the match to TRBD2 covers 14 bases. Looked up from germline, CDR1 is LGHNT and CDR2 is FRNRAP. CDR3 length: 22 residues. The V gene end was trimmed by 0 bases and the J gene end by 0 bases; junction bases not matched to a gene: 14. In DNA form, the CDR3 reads TGTGCTAGTGGTTTGGTATGGGGACTAGCGGGGGAACCCCGTGCTAGCACAGATACGCAGTATTTT. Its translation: CASGLVWGLAGEPRASTDTQYF. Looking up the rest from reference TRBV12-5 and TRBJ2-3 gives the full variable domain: DARVTQTPRHKVTEMGQEVTMRCQPILGHNTVFWYRQTMMQGLELLAYFRNRAPLDDSGMPKDRFSAEMPDATLATLKIQPSEPRDSAVYFCASGLVWGLAGEPRASTDTQYFGPGTRLTVL.

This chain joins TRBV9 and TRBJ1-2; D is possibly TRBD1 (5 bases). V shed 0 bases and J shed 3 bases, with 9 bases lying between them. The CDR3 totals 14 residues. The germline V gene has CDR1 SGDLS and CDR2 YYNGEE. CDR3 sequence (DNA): TGTGCCAGCAGCGTAGACGGGACTCACTATGGCTACACCTTC. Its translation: CASSVDGTHYGYTF. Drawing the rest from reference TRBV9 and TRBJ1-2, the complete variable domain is DSGVTQTPKHLITATGQRVTLRCSPRSGDLSVYWYQQSLDQGLQFLIQYYNGEERAKGNILERFSAQQFPDLHSELNLSSLELGDSALYFCASSVDGTHYGYTFGSGTRLTVV.

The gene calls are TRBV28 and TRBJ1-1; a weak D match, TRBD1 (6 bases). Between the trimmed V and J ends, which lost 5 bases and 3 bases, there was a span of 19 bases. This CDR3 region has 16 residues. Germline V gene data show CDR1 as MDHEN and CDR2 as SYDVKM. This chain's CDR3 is CASSAPGEGGDTEAFF. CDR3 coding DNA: TGTGCCAGCAGTGCCCCCGGGGAGGGGGGGGACACTGAAGCTTTCTTT.